This entry concerns a single T cell receptor (beta chain). The target antigen is unknown. The data were taken from a study of cytomegalovirus exposure and HLA in healthy donors. Study-wide results and limits: Investigators reported 150 to 200 TCR beta chains as tied to cytomegalovirus.

Sequenced by immunoSEQ multiplex PCR; TCRdb stores in-frame clones only, minus some. The sample records 98,000 or so clones, approximately 94% being singletons. The TCR was taken from a woman between 18 and 30 years old in good health and CMV-seronegative. Sequenced input: PBMCs.

CDR3 sequence: CASSLGGDTYEQYF. In DNA form, the CDR3 reads TGTGCCAGCAGCTTAGGAGGTGATACCTACGAGCAGTACTTC. The rearrangement joins TRBV7-6 to TRBJ2-7; D remains ambiguous. The CDR3 runs 14 residues. Germline V gives CDR1 SGHVS, CDR2 FNYEAQ. V lost 1 base to trimming and J lost 2 bases, with 9 bases between them.